Included here is one T cell receptor (beta chain) sequence, with context. The antigen is not known. This entry belongs to a study of a mutant IDH1 vaccine in newly diagnosed glioma. Study summary: Vaccine administration was initiated 4-6 weeks following radiotherapy alone, or with temozolomide cycles. General study points: Shifts in the top peripheral T cell clonotypes seemed unrelated to pseudoprogression. It was 93.3% of patients that developed vaccine-induced immune responses.

As to time point: week 5, during vaccination. Topical imiquimod was applied with each vaccine dose, which held 300 ug of mutant IDH1 20-mer peptide. Astrocytomas found in donors were new, WHO grade 3 or 4, IDH1-mutant and ATRX-lost. V was shortened by 4 bases and J by 3 bases, with 12 bases between the two germline ends. Germline CDR1 reads SGHAT; CDR2 reads FQDESV (reference sequence). The CDR3 spans 14 residues. Measured with immunoSEQ multiplex PCR; TCRdb has only the in-frame clones, and not every one. The table lists around 38,000 clones, approximately 80% of them singletons. The chain carries TRBV11-1 and TRBJ1-1; possible D gene TRBD1, 5 bases. This TCR was recovered from a man younger than 40 with glioma. The input for sequencing was PBMCs, taken from a glioma patient whose treatment included an IDH1 peptide vaccine. Here the CDR3 DNA reads TGTGCCAGCAGCTCCCAGGGATTGGACACTGAAGCTTTCTTT. Encoded protein: CASSSQGLDTEAFF.